These 20 T cell receptor beta chains were all obtained from the same sample, sequenced in a study of read filtering for tumor transcriptome and immune sequencing. From 300 to 400 ng of RNA, a library with molecular barcoded alpha/delta and beta/gamma adaptors was made. From the reads, TCRdb called clonotypes with MiXCR, one entry per CDR3 protein. The sample shows roughly 130,000 distinct CDR3 sequences, under 15% of them seen only once. The source material was a population of CD138-negative cells sorted from bone marrow. All receptors derive from a donor over 35 with multiple myeloma.

Many counts were recorded for this clonotype. The chain carries TRBV7-2 and TRBJ2-1, with D possibly matching TRBD2 (6 bases). CDR3 length equals 15 residues. Germline V gives CDR1 SGHTA, CDR2 FQGNSA. V shed 3 bases and J shed 4 bases, with 13 bases lying between them. The CDR3 DNA reads as TGTGCCAGCAGCTTTACCCGGGACTCTTACAATGAGCAGTTCTTC. It is translated as CASSFTRDSYNEQFF.

This clonotype has ten or more counts. This chain connects TRBV20-1 to TRBJ1-1; possibly TRBD1 for D (5 bases). Germline V gives CDR1 DFQATT, CDR2 SNEGSKA (reference sequence). The CDR3 extends over 13 amino acids. The ends were cut back, 1 base at V and 4 bases at J, with 10 bases in the middle. The CDR3 spells CSARGLQGTEAFF. The CDR3 coding sequence is TGCAGTGCTAGAGGACTTCAGGGCACTGAAGCTTTCTTT.

This clonotype was found many times. The CDR3 DNA reads as TGCAGTGCCCTGGGACAGGGGGCCAGTGGGGGCAATGAAAAACTGTTTTTT. Translation gives CSALGQGASGGNEKLFF. The chain carries TRBV20-1 and TRBJ1-4; 12 bases are shared with TRBD1. V lost 6 bases, J lost 5 bases, and 13 bases stayed unmatched. Germline V gene data show CDR1 as DFQATT and CDR2 as SNEGSKA (reference sequence). CDR3 length: 17 amino acids.

A remark on this clonotype: A much larger clone lies a single base off, so this may be a read error. The chain uses TRBV3-1 and TRBJ1-2; D not certain. V was clipped by 3 bases and J by 2 bases, with 13 bases between them. The CDR3 extends over 15 amino acids. Looked up from germline, CDR1 is LGHDT and CDR2 is YNNKEL (reference sequence). The CDR3 DNA reads as TGTGCCAGCAGCCATGCCAGGTCAGGAAACTATGGCTACACCTTC. This translates into CASSHARSGNYGYTF.

The chain links TRBV4-1 to TRBJ2-5; D is uncertain. Germline loops: CDR1 MGHRA, CDR2 YSYEKL. This CDR3 comprises 13 residues. Trimming stripped 1 base from V and 7 bases from J, with 10 bases between. The CDR3 DNA sequence: TGCGCCAGCAGCCAAGCCCCCTTGTCGACCCAGTACTTC. This gives the protein CASSQAPLSTQYF.

This clonotype occurred many times. This chain joins TRBV7-8 and TRBJ2-1; perhaps TRBD1 as D (5 bases). Germline lookup yields CDR1 SGHVS and CDR2 FQNEAQ. The CDR3 consists of 13 residues. V lost 3 bases to trimming and J lost 6 bases, with 9 bases between them. The DNA for the CDR3 is TGTGCCAGCAGCTTCCGACAGACCAATGAGCAGTTCTTC. This encodes CASSFRQTNEQFF.

This clonotype was counted many times. J is TRBJ2-1 and V is TRBV7-9, with no clear D. Germline CDR1 is SEHNR and CDR2 is FQNEAQ (reference sequence). Trimming stripped 1 base from V and 3 bases from J, with 7 bases between. CDR3 length: 14 residues. In DNA, the CDR3 is TGTGCCAGCAGCTTAGACTTATACTACAATGAGCAGTTCTTC. As protein: CASSLDLYYNEQFF.

Ten or more counts support this clonotype. The chain employs TRBV11-1 and TRBJ2-2, with D maybe TRBD1 (6 bases). Trimming removed 3 bases from V and 3 bases from J, with 11 bases in between. The CDR3 runs to 15 residues. In germline, CDR1 is SGHAT, CDR2 FQDESV (reference sequence). The DNA for the CDR3 is TGTGCCAGCAGCTTCTCGACAGGATACACCGGGGAGCTGTTTTTT. Translation: CASSFSTGYTGELFF.

This clonotype was found many times. V gene TRBV19 combines with J gene TRBJ1-4; no clear D. Germline V gene lookup returns CDR1 LNHDA and CDR2 SQIVND (reference sequence). With 6 bases removed from V and 11 bases from J, the gap between germline ends came to 16 bases. CDR3 length equals 13 residues. CDR3 protein: CASRQSVTAKLFF. DNA of the CDR3: TGTGCCAGTAGACAGTCTGTAACCGCCAAACTGTTTTTT.

This clonotype appeared many times. This rearrangement joins TRBV20-1 to TRBJ2-7, with 7 bases matching TRBD1. This CDR3 is 15 amino acids long. Germline V gene sequence: CDR1 DFQATT, CDR2 SNEGSKA (reference sequence). Germline trimming cut 3 bases from V and 2 bases from J; bases unmatched to any gene: 10. Here the CDR3 reads CSASGLGGTAYEQYF. The CDR3 nucleotides read TGCAGTGCTAGTGGGTTAGGGGGCACAGCCTACGAGCAGTACTTC.

This clonotype was recorded many times. The chain carries TRBV5-1 and TRBJ1-1; a possible D gene is TRBD1 (5 bases). Looked up from germline, CDR1 is SGHRS and CDR2 is YFSETQ. CDR3 length equals 15 residues. Trimming shortened V by 2 bases and J by 0 bases, and 11 bases separated the two germline ends. The chain's CDR3 is CASSFTGTVNTEAFF. CDR3 nucleotides: TGCGCCAGCAGCTTTACCGGGACTGTGAACACTGAAGCTTTCTTT.

This clonotype was seen at least ten times. The chain couples TRBV29-1 to TRBJ2-3; D could derive from TRBD1 or TRBD2 (6 bases each). The V end lost 4 bases, the J end lost 2 bases, and 16 bases lay between the germline ends. CDR3 length: 15 amino acids. Per the germline V gene, CDR1 is SQVTM and CDR2 is ANQGSEA. The CDR3 sequence: CSVVFWGANTDTQYF. For the CDR3, the DNA is TGCAGCGTTGTCTTCTGGGGGGCCAACACAGATACGCAGTATTTT.

This clonotype occurred many times. The DNA of the CDR3 is TGCAGTGCTCGGGGGACTAGCGGGGAGAAACAAGAGACCCAGTACTTC. It specifies CSARGTSGEKQETQYF. The chain employs TRBV20-1 and TRBJ2-5; 13 nucleotides agree with TRBD2. Germline-derived CDR1 and CDR2 are DFQATT and SNEGSKA (reference sequence). The CDR3 runs 16 residues. The J segment lost 2 bases and the V segment lost 5 bases, leaving 8 bases of the junction unmatched.

This clonotype was detected ten times or more. V is TRBV9 and J is TRBJ2-3; tentatively, D is TRBD2 (6 bases). The V and J ends lost 3 bases and 4 bases respectively, with 9 bases between them. The CDR3 extends over 13 amino acids. The germline V gene has CDR1 SGDLS and CDR2 YYNGEE. Here the CDR3 DNA reads TGTGCCAGCAGCGGGAGGGTGTCAGATACGCAGTATTTT. It codes for CASSGRVSDTQYF.

This clonotype was counted many times. The CDR3 spells CASSYRRLANTGELFF. The CDR3 DNA reads TGTGCCAGCAGTTACAGGCGCCTGGCGAACACCGGGGAGCTGTTTTTT. The J gene is TRBJ2-2, the V gene TRBV6-5, with no clear D. The CDR3 extends over 16 amino acids. The V gene lost 2 bases and the J gene lost 0 bases, with 10 bases spanning the gap. Germline CDR1 is MNHEY and CDR2 is SVGAGI.

This clonotype was picked up many times. V gene TRBV6-2 or TRBV6-3 combines with J gene TRBJ2-5; D unclear. The CDR3 totals 13 residues. Per the germline V gene, CDR1 is MNHEY and CDR2 is SVGEGT. Trimming left V 8 bases short and J 4 bases short, with 14 bases between. The CDR3, as DNA: TGTGCCAGCCCGATGGCCATTGGAGAGACCCAGTACTTC. Protein product: CASPMAIGETQYF.

This clonotype occurred many times. The genes are TRBV29-1 and TRBJ2-3; D may be TRBD1 or TRBD2 (7 bases each). The CDR3 is 14 amino acids. Germline V gene data show CDR1 as SQVTM and CDR2 as ANQGSEA. Trimming took 7 bases from V and 6 from J, leaving 20 bases between them. CDR3 protein: CSAQGDYPPDTQYF. CDR3 coding DNA: TGCAGCGCCCAGGGGGACTATCCTCCGGATACGCAGTATTTT.

Many counts were recorded for this clonotype. Mismatch with germline at one junction end may stem from a read error. CDR3 DNA sequence: TGTGCTAGCAGCTTCCGGACAGGGGACAATGAGCAGTTCTTC. The encoded protein is CASSFRTGDNEQFF. The V and J genes are TRBV7-7 and TRBJ2-1; 9 nucleotides line up with TRBD1. Looked up from germline, CDR1 is SSHAT and CDR2 is FNYEAQ (reference sequence). This CDR3 has 14 amino acids.

This clonotype has ten or more counts. The gene calls are TRBV5-1 and TRBJ2-1, with no clear D. The CDR3 totals 14 residues. V lost 0 bases, J lost 0 bases, and 4 bases lay in between. Germline loops: CDR1 SGHRS, CDR2 YFSETQ. CDR3 in DNA: TGCGCCAGCAGCTTGGCGGACTCCTACAATGAGCAGTTCTTC. Its protein is CASSLADSYNEQFF.

This clonotype was recorded many times. CDR3 sequence reads: CSARDPRFSSGRSGANVLTF. The CDR3 DNA sequence: TGCAGTGCTAGAGATCCTAGGTTCAGTAGCGGGAGATCTGGGGCCAACGTCCTGACTTTC. V usage is TRBV20-1 and J usage is TRBJ2-6; 9 bases match TRBD2. This CDR3 comprises 20 residues. CDR1 is DFQATT, CDR2 SNEGSKA, per germline (reference sequence). The V and J ends lost 0 bases and 1 base, in that order; junction bases with no gene match: 13.